What follows are 2 T cell receptor beta chains derived from one specimen sequenced in a study of T cells in Graves' hyperthyroidism and ophthalmopathy. TCR beta CDR3 region amplification was performed from RNA transcripts. The HTBI set primed first-round TCR CDR3 RT-PCR. TCRdb reprocessed the multiplex PCR reads via MiXCR and lists one record per CDR3 protein. The table records more than 450,000 distinct CDR3 sequences, roughly 15% of them present only once. The specimen sequenced was blood. All receptors derive from a woman in her thirties or forties with Graves' hyperthyroidism.

This clonotype was seen ten or more times. V gene TRBV4-1 combines with J gene TRBJ1-1; D remains ambiguous. The length of the CDR3 is 16 residues. The V end lost 4 bases, the J end lost 4 bases, and 19 bases lay between the germline ends. Germline V gene lookup returns CDR1 MGHRA and CDR2 YSYEKL. The CDR3 nucleotides are TGCGCCAGCAGCCGCCTCCATGCGGGCGCGGGCACTGAAGCTTTCTTT. This encodes CASSRLHAGAGTEAFF.

This clonotype was observed many times. The genes are TRBV12-3 or TRBV12-4 and TRBJ2-7; a possible D gene is TRBD2 (6 bases). CDR3 length: 16 residues. V was cut by 0 bases and J by 5 bases, with 17 bases left in between. CDR3 in DNA: TGTGCCAGCAGTTTAGCGAACCCTTTATCGGGGGACGAGCAGTACTTC. Amino acids: CASSLANPLSGDEQYF.